This T cell receptor beta chain is from a study of cytomegalovirus exposure and HLA in healthy donors. 13 Jbeta primers and 60 Vbeta primers were used for the PCR. Sequencing used immunoSEQ multiplex PCR; TCRdb keeps in-frame clones, though not all of them. This sample's table reports 130,000 or so clones. General study points: Researchers reported in a later analysis that a missense DCLRE1C variant was tied to TCR beta V- and J-gene trimming. The investigators catalogued some 160 TCR beta chains as cytomegalovirus-associated.

Concerning this clone: Its antigen is unknown.

The CDR3 is 17 residues long. Losses at the gene ends were 0 bases for V and 2 bases for J; bases not matched to a gene: 6. Germline-derived CDR1 and CDR2 are SGHRS and YFSETQ. The specimen was PBMCs. The source of this sequence is a woman aged 18-29 years in good health and CMV-seronegative. The V and J genes are TRBV5-1 and TRBJ2-3, with 10 bases identical to TRBD2. The CDR3 spells CASSLGSGRGATDTQYF. The CDR3 nucleotides are TGCGCCAGCAGCTTGGGGAGCGGGAGGGGAGCCACAGATACGCAGTATTTT. Supplemented by reference TRBV5-1 and TRBJ2-3, the full variable domain reads KAGVTQTPRYLIKTRGQQVTLSCSPISGHRSVSWYQQTPGQGLQFLFEYFSETQRNKGNFPGRFSGRQFSNSRSEMNVSTLELGDSALYLCASSLGSGRGATDTQYFGPGTRLTVL.